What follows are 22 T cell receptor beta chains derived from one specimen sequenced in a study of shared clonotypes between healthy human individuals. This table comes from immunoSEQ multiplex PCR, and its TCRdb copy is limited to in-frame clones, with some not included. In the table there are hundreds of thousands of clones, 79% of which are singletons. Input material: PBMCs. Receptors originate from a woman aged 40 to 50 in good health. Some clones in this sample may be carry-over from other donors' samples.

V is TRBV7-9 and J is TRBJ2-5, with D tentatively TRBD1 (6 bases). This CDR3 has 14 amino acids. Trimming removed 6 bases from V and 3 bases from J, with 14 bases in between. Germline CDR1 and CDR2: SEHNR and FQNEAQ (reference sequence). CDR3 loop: CASRESRGEETQYF. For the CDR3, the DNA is TGTGCCAGCAGAGAAAGCAGGGGAGAAGAGACCCAGTACTTC.

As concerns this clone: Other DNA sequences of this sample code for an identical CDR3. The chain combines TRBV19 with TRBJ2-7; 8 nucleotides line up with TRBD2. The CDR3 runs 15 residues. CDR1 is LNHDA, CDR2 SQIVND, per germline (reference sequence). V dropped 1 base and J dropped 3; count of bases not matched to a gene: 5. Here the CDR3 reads CASSIGTSGLYEQYF. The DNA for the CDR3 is TGTGCCAGTAGTATAGGAACTAGCGGACTCTACGAGCAGTACTTC. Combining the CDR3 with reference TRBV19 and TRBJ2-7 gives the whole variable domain DGGITQSPKYLFRKEGQNVTLSCEQNLNHDAMYWYRQDPGQGLRLIYYSQIVNDFQKGDIAEGYSVSREKKESFPLTVTSAQKNPTAFYLCASSIGTSGLYEQYFGPGTRLTVT.

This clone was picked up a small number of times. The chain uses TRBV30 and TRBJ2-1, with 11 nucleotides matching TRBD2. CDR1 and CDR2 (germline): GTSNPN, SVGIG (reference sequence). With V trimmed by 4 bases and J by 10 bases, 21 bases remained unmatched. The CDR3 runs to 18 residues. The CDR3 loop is CAWKPYSGRALIQCEQFF. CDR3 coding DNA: TGTGCCTGGAAACCTTATAGCGGGAGGGCCCTCATCCAATGCGAGCAGTTCTTC.

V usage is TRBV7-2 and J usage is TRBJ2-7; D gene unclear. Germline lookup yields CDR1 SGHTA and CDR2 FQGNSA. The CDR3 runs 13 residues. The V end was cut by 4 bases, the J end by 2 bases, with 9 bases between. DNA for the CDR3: TGTGCCAGCAGCTCCGACACTACCTACGAGCAGTACTTC. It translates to CASSSDTTYEQYF.

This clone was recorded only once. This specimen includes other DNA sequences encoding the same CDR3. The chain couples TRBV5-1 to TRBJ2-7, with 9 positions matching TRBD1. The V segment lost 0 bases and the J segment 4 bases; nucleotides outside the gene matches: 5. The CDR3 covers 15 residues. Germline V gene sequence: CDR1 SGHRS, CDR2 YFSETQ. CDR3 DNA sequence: TGCGCCAGCAGCTTGGCCGGGACAGGGACATACGAGCAGTACTTC. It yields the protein CASSLAGTGTYEQYF.

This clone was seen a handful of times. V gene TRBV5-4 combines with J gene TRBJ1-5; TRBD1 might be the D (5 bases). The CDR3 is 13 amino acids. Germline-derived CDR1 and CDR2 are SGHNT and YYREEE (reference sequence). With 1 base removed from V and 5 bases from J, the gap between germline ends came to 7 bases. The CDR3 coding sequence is TGTGCCAGCAGCTTGCAGGGACATCAGCCCCAGCATTTT. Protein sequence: CASSLQGHQPQHF. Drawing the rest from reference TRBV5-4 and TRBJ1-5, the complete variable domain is ETGVTQSPTHLIKTRGQQVTLRCSSQSGHNTVSWYQQALGQGPQFIFQYYREEENGRGNFPPRFSGLQFPNYSSELNVNALELDDSALYLCASSLQGHQPQHFGDGTRLSIL.

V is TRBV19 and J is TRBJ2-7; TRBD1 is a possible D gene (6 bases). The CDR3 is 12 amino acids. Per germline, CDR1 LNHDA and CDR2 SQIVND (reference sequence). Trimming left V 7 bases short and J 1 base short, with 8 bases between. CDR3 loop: CASKDRSYEQYF. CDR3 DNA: TGTGCCAGTAAGGACAGATCCTACGAGCAGTACTTC.

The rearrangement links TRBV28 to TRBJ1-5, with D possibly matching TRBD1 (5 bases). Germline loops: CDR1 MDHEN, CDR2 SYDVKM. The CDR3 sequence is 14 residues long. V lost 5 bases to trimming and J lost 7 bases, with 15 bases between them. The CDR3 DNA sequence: TGTGCCAGCAGTAACCCAGGGAATTGGCAGCCCCAGCATTTT. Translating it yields CASSNPGNWQPQHF.

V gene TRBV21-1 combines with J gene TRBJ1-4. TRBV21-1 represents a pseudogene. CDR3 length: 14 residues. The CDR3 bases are TGTGCCAGCAGCAAATGCGTTTTTAATGAAAAACTGTTTTTT. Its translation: CASSKCVFNEKLFF.

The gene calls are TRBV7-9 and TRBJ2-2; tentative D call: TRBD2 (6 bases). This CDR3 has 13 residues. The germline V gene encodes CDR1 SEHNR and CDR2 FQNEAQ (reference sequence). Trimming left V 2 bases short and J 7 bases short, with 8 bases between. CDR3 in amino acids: CASSLWEDGELFF. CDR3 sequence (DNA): TGTGCCAGCAGCTTATGGGAGGACGGGGAGCTGTTTTTT.

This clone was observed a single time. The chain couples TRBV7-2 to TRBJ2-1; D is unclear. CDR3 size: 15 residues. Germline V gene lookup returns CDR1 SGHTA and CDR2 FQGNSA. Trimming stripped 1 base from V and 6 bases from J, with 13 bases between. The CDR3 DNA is TGTGCCAGCAGCTTAGATGGGGTGTCGGTCAATGAGCAGTTCTTC. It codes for CASSLDGVSVNEQFF.

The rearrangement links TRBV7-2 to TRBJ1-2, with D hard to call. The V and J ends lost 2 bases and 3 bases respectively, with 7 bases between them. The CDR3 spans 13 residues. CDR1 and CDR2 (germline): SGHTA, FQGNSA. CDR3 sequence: CASSLRRDYGYTF. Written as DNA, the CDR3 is TGTGCCAGCAGCTTACGAAGGGACTATGGCTACACCTTC.

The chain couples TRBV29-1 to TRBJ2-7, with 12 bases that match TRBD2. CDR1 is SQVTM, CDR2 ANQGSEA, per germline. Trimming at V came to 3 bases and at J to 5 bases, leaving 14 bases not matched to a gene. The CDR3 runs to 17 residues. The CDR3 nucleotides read TGCAGCGTTGAGAGGGCTAGCGGGAGGGCCGTCGATCACGAGCAGTACTTC. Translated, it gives CSVERASGRAVDHEQYF.

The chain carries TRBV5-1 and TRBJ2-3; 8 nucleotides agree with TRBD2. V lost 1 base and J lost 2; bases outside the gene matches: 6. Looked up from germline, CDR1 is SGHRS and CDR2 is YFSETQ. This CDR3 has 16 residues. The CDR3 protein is CASSLLSAGVTDTQYF. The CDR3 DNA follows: TGCGCCAGCAGCTTGCTGTCAGCGGGAGTCACAGATACGCAGTATTTT. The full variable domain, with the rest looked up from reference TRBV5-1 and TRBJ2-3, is KAGVTQTPRYLIKTRGQQVTLSCSPISGHRSVSWYQQTPGQGLQFLFEYFSETQRNKGNFPGRFSGRQFSNSRSEMNVSTLELGDSALYLCASSLLSAGVTDTQYFGPGTRLTVL.

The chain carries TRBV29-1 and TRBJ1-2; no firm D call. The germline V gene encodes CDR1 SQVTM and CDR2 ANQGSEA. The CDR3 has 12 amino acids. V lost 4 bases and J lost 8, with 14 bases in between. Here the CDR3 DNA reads TGCAGCGTTGGTGGAGGTCTTGAAGGCTACACCTTC. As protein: CSVGGGLEGYTF.

The CDR3 sequence: CATRGGPNTGELFF. As DNA, the CDR3 is TGTGCCACCCGGGGGGGACCCAACACCGGGGAGCTGTTTTTT. The chain carries TRBV28 and TRBJ2-2, with TRBD2 matching 8 bases. The germline CDR1 and CDR2 sequences are MDHEN and SYDVKM. V lost 10 bases, J lost 2 bases, and 6 bases stayed unmatched. The CDR3 extends over 14 amino acids.

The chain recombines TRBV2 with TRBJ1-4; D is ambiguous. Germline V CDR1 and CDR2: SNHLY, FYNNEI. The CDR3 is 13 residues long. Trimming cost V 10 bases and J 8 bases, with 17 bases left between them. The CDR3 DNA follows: TGTGCCATAGATCTCGTGGGAGGGGAAAAACTGTTTTTT. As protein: CAIDLVGGEKLFF.

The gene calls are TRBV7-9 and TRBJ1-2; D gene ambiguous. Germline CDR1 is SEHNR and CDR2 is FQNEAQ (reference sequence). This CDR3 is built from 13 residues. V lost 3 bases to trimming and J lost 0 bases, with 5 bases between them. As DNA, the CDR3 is TGTGCCAGCAGCTTTAACTCTAACTATGGCTACACCTTC. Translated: CASSFNSNYGYTF.

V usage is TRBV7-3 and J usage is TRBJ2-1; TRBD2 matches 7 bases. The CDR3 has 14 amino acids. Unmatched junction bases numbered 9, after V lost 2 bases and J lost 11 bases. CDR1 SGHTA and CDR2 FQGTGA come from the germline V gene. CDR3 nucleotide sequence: TGTGCCAGCAGCTTAGAGGGGAGGGAAGAGAAGCAGTTCTTC. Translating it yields CASSLEGREEKQFF.

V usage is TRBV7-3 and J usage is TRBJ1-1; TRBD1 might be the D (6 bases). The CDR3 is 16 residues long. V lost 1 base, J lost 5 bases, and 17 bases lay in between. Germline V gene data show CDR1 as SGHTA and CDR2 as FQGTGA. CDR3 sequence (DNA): TGTGCCAGCAGCTTAATCGGTGGGGGGCTGGGAACTGAAGCTTTCTTT. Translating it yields CASSLIGGGLGTEAFF.

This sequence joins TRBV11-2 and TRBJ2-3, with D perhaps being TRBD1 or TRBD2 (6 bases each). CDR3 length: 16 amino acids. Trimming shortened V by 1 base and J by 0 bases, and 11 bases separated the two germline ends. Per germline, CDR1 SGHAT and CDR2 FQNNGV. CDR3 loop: CASSLGGARSTDTQYF. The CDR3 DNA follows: TGTGCCAGCAGCTTAGGGGGGGCGCGGAGCACAGATACGCAGTATTTT.

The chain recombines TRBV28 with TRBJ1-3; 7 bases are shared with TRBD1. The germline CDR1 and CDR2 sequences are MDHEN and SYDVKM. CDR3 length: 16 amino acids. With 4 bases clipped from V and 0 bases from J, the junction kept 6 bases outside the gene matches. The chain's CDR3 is CASSSLTGHSGNTIYF. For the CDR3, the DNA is TGTGCCAGCAGTTCTTTGACAGGGCACTCTGGAAACACCATATATTTT.